The TCR beta chain described here comes from a study of glioma-infiltrating T cells (dated by TCRdb to between 2015 and 2016). Concerning the study at large: Low-grade gliomas were WHO grade II oligodendrogliomas or astrocytomas, and glioblastomas were WHO grade IV tumors sampled at initial rather than recurrent diagnosis. Glioma patients received dexamethasone for six or fewer days before surgery. For blood libraries, the target was 4.5- to 10-fold sequencing coverage of some 960,000 peripheral T cells. Sequencing of TCR alpha- and beta-chain repertoires was performed on glioma tissue, on non-neoplastic brain tissue, and on matched peripheral blood mononuclear cells. To measure how far tissue and blood T-cell populations diverged, each tissue-infiltrating repertoire was compared against the peripheral blood repertoire of the same patient. Three low-grade glioma patients, several primary glioblastoma patients, and three non-glioma patients who contributed non-neoplastic brain tissue made up the paired cohort.

As regards this clonotype: Which antigen it targets is not known. Base qualities were left out, and no much larger clone turns up one base away.

Overall study results and their limits: Small numbers underpinned the group comparisons: roughly 8 glioblastoma patients, three low-grade glioma patients and three non-neoplastic patients. In non-neoplastic patients, VJ-independent divergence between tissue and blood fell below expectation, whereas in all gliomas, and especially in low-grade gliomas, the divergence rose above expectation. Patients with low tissue-blood divergence were marked by a signature set of shared blood CDR3 motifs, and this signature set was depleted in highly divergent patients. Only a very small number of CDR3 sequences turned up in both tissue and blood, a result put down to high CDR3 diversity combined with limited sampling.

Surgical brain or tumor specimens were cryofrozen in liquid nitrogen immediately after resection, and peripheral blood cells were collected concurrently. For CDR1 and CDR2, the germline V gene lists MDHEN and SYDVKM. V is shortened by 8 bases, J by 3 bases, and the region joining them spans 13 bases. From cysteine to phenylalanine, the CDR3 is 13 amino acids long. Here the CDR3 DNA is all that survives: 39 bases in frame from base 1. TCR alpha and beta CDR3 regions were amplified with the iRepertoire nested amplicon-rescue multiplex PCR (arm-PCR) platform from RNA. The input for one-step reverse transcription and amplification was roughly 100-450 ng of either tissue mRNA or PBMC total RNA. Following bead purification, Illumina adapters were added by a secondary multiplex PCR, and libraries between 200 and 400 bp were gel-purified. Internal 6-nucleotide barcodes were carried by the libraries and were used for demultiplexing. Sequencing of libraries was performed on an Illumina MiSeq with 2x220 or 2x250 nucleotide paired-end reads. From the authors' description of their analysis: Paired reads were merged with FLASH 1.2.11 and aligned to the GRCh37 human genome with BWA-MEM before extracting TRA and TRB reads. V and J assignment used an IMGT-derived reference of cassette sequences and CDR3 motifs that included pseudogenes. Reads were translated in three frames, and productive CDR3s were defined as those with a C...FGXG motif and no stop codons. A clonotype was defined as a unique combination of a V-J cassette pair and a CDR3 amino acid sequence. Reads were filtered by Hamming distance, with the threshold set by the sequence error rate of each sample in mapped regions. TCRdb passed the public sequencing reads through fastp at Q25 and MiXCR, retaining productive beta sequences. Rows are unified per CDR3 protein, each entry keeping the most common DNA and genes. TCRdb, rather than the study authors, made the V and J calls. The sample yields 300,000 to 450,000 distinct CDR3 sequences; roughly two fifths were counted once. In total, the top ten clones hold approximately 12% of the sample.

This clonotype was obtained from a human donor with low-grade glioma or glioblastoma, undergoing nonglioma brain surgery, or in good health (not recorded which). Recombination connected TRBV28 to TRBJ1-2, and perhaps TRBD1 as D gene, on 6 matching bases. Sequenced input: glioma tissue, nonneoplastic brain tissue, or PBMCs (not recorded which). This receptor carries the CDR3 CASATGWDYGYTF. The nucleotides read TGTGCCAGCGCTACAGGGTGGGACTATGGCTACACCTTC.